The 16 T cell receptor beta chains below come from one sample, sequenced in a study of shared clonotypes between healthy human individuals. Naive CD8 isolation took CD45RO-negative cells positively selected for CCR7 and excluded terminally differentiated effector memory CD45RA+ cells. Assay: immunoSEQ multiplex PCR; the TCRdb copy retains only in-frame clones and omits some. The table records about 2.1 million clones, 85% to 95% of them present only once. The sequencing input was naive CD8+ T cells from PBMCs. These receptors all come from a man younger than 30 in good health. Some clones in this sample may be carry-over from other donors' samples.

DNA for the CDR3: TGTGCCAGCAGTTTAAACAACTACGAGCAGTACTTC. Protein product: CASSLNNYEQYF. The rearrangement uses TRBV27 and TRBJ2-7, with D unresolved. CDR3 length: 12 residues. V lost 2 bases to trimming and J lost 3 bases, with 5 bases between them. The germline V gene has CDR1 MNHEY and CDR2 SMNVEV (reference sequence).

This chain connects TRBV7-8 to TRBJ1-1; the D is unclear. This CDR3 spans 16 amino acids. V lost 1 base to trimming and J lost 1 base, with 13 bases between them. Germline values: CDR1 SGHVS, CDR2 FQNEAQ. CDR3 sequence: CASSLGGEGSNTEAFF. CDR3 in DNA: TGTGCCAGCAGCTTAGGGGGTGAGGGCTCGAACACTGAAGCTTTCTTT.

This CDR3 reads CATSITSGQTQYF. In nucleotides, the CDR3 is TGTGCCACCAGCATAACTAGCGGGCAGACCCAGTACTTC. The chain links TRBV15 to TRBJ2-5, with 9 bases aligning to TRBD2. V shed 4 bases and J 6 bases; nucleotides not matched to a gene: 3. This CDR3 spans 13 amino acids. Looked up from germline, CDR1 is LNHNV and CDR2 is YYDKDF (reference sequence).

This clone was seen just once. The chain carries TRBV19 and TRBJ1-2; D possibly corresponds to TRBD1 (5 bases). Germline V gives CDR1 LNHDA, CDR2 SQIVND (reference sequence). The ends were cut back, 5 bases at V and 6 bases at J, with 16 bases in the middle. This CDR3 comprises 14 residues. The CDR3 is CASSQAGTPNGYTF. CDR3 DNA: TGTGCCAGTAGTCAAGCCGGGACCCCAAATGGCTACACCTTC.

The table lists this clone with a count of one. This specimen includes other DNA sequences encoding the same CDR3. The J gene is TRBJ2-7, the V gene TRBV11-2; D is uncertain. Germline lookup yields CDR1 SGHAT and CDR2 FQNNGV. The length of the CDR3 is 13 residues. V shed 1 base and J shed 0 bases, with 4 bases lying between them. CDR3 sequence: CASSLVASYEQYF. The CDR3 DNA reads TGTGCCAGCAGCTTAGTCGCCTCCTACGAGCAGTACTTC.

V is TRBV25-1 and J is TRBJ1-1; D is unresolved. Per the germline V gene, CDR1 is MGHDK and CDR2 is SYGVNS. This CDR3 is built from 12 residues. Trimming pared 2 bases from V and 7 bases from J, leaving 8 bases between. CDR3 protein: CASSEIGVEAFF. The CDR3 nucleotides read TGTGCCAGCAGTGAAATCGGGGTTGAAGCTTTCTTT.

The count of this clone is one. The chain carries TRBV9 and TRBJ2-2, with D possibly being TRBD1 (7 bases). V lost 2 bases and J lost 7, with 21 bases in between. Germline V gene sequence: CDR1 SGDLS, CDR2 YYNGEE. The CDR3 consists of 17 residues. The CDR3 DNA is TGTGCCAGCAGCGTCCGCGCGGGAAAGGGGGCCGGCGGGGAGCTGTTTTTT. Protein: CASSVRAGKGAGGELFF.

The V and J genes are TRBV30 and TRBJ2-7, with TRBD1 identical over 9 bases. Germline assignment: CDR1 GTSNPN and CDR2 SVGIG (reference sequence). This CDR3 contains 16 residues. The J segment lost 3 bases and the V segment lost 1 base, leaving 10 bases of the junction unmatched. In nucleotides, the CDR3 is TGTGCCTGGAGTGCTCCTCGGGGGGACAGGGACTACGAGCAGTACTTC. Its protein product is CAWSAPRGDRDYEQYF.

The V call is TRBV6-6, the J call TRBJ2-7, with D possibly being TRBD1 (5 bases). V was trimmed by 5 bases and J by 3 bases, leaving 14 bases between them. The CDR3 runs to 14 residues. Looked up from germline, CDR1 is MNHNY and CDR2 is SVGAGI (reference sequence). The CDR3 nucleotides read TGTGCCAGCAGTCAAACCAGGGTCGGCTACGAGCAGTACTTC. This gives the protein CASSQTRVGYEQYF.

The rearrangement joins TRBV29-1 to TRBJ2-3; possible D gene TRBD2, 5 bases. V was cut by 7 bases and J by 5 bases, with 16 bases left in between. The length of the CDR3 is 13 residues. Germline V gene data show CDR1 as SQVTM and CDR2 as ANQGSEA. CDR3 sequence: CSALAFGGDTQYF. CDR3 DNA: TGCAGCGCCCTAGCCTTCGGAGGAGATACGCAGTATTTT.

This chain links TRBV4-3 with TRBJ2-7; 8 bases map to TRBD2. V lost 0 bases, J lost 5 bases, and 12 bases stayed unmatched. Germline V gives CDR1 LGHNA, CDR2 YSLEER. The length of the CDR3 is 17 residues. Here the CDR3 DNA reads TGCGCCAGCAGCCAAGATTACCCCCAGCGGGAGAGGAACGAGCAGTACTTC. Its protein is CASSQDYPQRERNEQYF.

The CDR3 region is CASSLTYSPPSDTQYF. CDR3 bases: TGTGCCAGCAGTTTAACGTATAGTCCCCCCTCAGATACGCAGTATTTT. The chain combines TRBV27 with TRBJ2-3; D gene uncertain. From germline, CDR1 is MNHEY and CDR2 SMNVEV (reference sequence). This CDR3 comprises 16 residues. Trimming shortened V by 2 bases and J by 4 bases, and 16 bases separated the two germline ends.

This clone was counted a single time. The chain uses TRBV9 and TRBJ1-1, with D maybe TRBD1 (6 bases). CDR1 is SGDLS and CDR2 is YYNGEE in the germline V gene. CDR3 length equals 14 residues. Trimming cost V 2 bases and J 1 base, with 9 bases left between them. The CDR3 DNA reads as TGTGCCAGCAGCGTGGGGACAAAGAACACTGAAGCTTTCTTT. It is translated as CASSVGTKNTEAFF.

This clone showed up just a few times. The chain links TRBV28 to TRBJ2-5; TRBD1 aligns across 7 bases. Per the germline V gene, CDR1 is MDHEN and CDR2 is SYDVKM. The CDR3 has 15 amino acids. Unmatched junction bases numbered 13, after V lost 7 bases and J lost 5 bases. CDR3 nucleotide sequence: TGTGCCAGCACTTCTTTACAGGGGTTGGCGGAGACCCAGTACTTC. It yields the protein CASTSLQGLAETQYF.

The rearrangement joins TRBV19 to TRBJ1-1; no definite D call. CDR1 is LNHDA and CDR2 is SQIVND in the germline V gene (reference sequence). The CDR3 spans 13 residues. Trimming pared 3 bases from V and 8 bases from J, leaving 13 bases between. The CDR3 region has the DNA TGTGCCAGTAGTATCGCAGGTGGAATAGAAGCTTTCTTT. This translates into CASSIAGGIEAFF.

The genes are TRBV28 and TRBJ1-2; D is unresolved. V lost 5 bases and J 2 bases, leaving 27 bases between the germline ends. Germline-derived CDR1 and CDR2 are MDHEN and SYDVKM. This CDR3 is 19 amino acids long. This CDR3 reads CASSPTRIQGPPWNYGYTF. CDR3 bases: TGTGCCAGCAGTCCTACACGAATTCAAGGCCCCCCCTGGAACTATGGCTACACCTTC.